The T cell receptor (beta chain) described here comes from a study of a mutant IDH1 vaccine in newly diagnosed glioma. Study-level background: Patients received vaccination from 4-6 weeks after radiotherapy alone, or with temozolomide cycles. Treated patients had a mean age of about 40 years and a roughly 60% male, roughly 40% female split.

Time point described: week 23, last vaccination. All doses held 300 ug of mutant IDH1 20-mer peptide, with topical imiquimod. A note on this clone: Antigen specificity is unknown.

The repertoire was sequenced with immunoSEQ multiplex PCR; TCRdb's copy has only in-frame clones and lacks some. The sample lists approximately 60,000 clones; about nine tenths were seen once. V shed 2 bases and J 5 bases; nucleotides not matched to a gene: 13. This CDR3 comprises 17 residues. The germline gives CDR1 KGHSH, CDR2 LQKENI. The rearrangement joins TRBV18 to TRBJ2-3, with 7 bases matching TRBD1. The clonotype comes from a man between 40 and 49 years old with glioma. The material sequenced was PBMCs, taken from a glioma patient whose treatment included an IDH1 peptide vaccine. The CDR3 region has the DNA TGTGCCAGCTCACCAACCGAGACAGGGCCTCATCGAGATACGCAGTATTTT. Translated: CASSPTETGPHRDTQYF.